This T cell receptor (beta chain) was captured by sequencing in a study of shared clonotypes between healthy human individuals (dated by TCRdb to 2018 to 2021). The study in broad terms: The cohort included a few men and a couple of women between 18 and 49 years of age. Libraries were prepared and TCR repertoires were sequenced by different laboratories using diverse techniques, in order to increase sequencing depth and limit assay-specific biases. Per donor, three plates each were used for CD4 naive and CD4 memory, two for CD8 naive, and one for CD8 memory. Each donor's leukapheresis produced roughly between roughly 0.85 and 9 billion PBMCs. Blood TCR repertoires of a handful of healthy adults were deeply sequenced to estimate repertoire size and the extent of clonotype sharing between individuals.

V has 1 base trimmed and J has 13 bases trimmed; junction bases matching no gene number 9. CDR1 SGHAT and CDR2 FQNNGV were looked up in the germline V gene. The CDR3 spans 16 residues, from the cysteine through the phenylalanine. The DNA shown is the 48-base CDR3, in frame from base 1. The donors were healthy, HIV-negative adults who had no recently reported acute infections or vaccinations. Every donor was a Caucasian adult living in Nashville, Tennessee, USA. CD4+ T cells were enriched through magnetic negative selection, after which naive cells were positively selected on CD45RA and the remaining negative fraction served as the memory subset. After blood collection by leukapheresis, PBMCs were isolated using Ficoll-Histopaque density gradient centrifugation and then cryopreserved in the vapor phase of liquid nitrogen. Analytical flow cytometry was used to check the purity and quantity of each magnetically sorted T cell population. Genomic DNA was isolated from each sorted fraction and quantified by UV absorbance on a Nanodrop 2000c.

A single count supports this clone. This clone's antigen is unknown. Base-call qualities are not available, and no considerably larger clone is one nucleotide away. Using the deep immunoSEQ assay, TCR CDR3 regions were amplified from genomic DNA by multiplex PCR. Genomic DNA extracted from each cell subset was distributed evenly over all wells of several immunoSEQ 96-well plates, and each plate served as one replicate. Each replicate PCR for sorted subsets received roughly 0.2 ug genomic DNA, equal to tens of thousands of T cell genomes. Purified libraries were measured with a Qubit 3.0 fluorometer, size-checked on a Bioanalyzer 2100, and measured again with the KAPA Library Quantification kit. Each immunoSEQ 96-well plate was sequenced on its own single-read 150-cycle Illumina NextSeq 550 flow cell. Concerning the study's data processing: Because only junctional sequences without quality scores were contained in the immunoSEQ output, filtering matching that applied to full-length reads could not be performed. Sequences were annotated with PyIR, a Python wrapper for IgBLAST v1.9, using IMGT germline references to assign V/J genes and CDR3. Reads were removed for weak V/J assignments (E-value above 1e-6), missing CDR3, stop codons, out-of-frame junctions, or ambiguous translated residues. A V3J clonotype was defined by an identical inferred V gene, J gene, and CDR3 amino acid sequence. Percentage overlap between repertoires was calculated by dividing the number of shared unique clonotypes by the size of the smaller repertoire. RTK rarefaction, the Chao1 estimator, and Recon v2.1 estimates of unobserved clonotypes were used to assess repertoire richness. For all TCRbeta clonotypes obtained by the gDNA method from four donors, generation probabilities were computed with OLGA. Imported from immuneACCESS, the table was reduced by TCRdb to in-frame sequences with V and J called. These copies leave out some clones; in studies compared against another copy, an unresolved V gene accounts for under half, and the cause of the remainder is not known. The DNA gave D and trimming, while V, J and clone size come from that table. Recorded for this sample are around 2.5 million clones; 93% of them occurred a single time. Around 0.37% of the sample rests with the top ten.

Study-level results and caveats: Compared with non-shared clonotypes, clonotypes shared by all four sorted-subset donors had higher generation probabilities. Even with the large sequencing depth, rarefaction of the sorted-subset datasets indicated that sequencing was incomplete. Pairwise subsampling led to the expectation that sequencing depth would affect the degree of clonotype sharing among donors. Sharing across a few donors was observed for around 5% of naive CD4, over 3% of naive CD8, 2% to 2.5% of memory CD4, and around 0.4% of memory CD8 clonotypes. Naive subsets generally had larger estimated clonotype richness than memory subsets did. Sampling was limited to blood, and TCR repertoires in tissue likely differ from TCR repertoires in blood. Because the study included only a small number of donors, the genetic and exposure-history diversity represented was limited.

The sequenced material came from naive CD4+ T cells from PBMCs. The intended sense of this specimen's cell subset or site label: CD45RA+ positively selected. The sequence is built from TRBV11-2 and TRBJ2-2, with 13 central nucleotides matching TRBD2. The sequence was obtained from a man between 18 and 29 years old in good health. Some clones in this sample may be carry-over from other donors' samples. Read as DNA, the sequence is TGTGCCAGCAGCTTAGCCGGGACTAGCGGGATCTGGGGGCTGTTTTTT. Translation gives CASSLAGTSGIWGLFF.